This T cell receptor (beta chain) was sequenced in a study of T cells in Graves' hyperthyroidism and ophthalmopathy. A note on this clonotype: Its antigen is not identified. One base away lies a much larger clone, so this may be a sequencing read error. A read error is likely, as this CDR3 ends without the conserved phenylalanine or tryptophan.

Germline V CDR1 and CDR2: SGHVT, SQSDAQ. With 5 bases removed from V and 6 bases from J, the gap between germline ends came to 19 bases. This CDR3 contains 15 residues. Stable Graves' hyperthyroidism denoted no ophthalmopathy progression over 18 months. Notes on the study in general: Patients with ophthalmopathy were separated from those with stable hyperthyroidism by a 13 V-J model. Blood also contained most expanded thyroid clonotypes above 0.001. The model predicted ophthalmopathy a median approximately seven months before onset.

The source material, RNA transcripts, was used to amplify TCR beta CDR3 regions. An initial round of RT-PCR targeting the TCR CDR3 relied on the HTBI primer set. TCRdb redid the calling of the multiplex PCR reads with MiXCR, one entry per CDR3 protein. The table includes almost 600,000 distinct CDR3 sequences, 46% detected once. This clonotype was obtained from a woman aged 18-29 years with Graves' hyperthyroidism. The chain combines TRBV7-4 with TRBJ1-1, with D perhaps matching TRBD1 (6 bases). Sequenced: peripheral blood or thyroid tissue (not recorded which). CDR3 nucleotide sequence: TGTGCCAGCAGCCTAGAATTGGGGGCGCGGGCTGAAGCTTTCCTT. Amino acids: CASSLELGARAEAFL.